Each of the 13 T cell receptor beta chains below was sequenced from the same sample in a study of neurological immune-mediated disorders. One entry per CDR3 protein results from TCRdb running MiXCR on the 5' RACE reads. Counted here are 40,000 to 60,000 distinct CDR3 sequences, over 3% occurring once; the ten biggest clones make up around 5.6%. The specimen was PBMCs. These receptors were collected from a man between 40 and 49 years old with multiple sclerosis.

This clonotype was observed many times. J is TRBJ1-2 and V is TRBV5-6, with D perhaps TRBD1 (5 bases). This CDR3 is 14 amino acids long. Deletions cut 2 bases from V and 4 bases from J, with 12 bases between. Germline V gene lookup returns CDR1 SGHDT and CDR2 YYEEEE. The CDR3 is CASSFAPGLYGYTF. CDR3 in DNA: TGTGCCAGCAGCTTCGCCCCGGGACTCTATGGCTACACCTTC.

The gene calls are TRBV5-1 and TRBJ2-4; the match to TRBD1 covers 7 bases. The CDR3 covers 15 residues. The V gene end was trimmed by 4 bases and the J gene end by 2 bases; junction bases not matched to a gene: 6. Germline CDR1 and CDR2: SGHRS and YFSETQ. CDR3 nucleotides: TGCGCCAGCAGCGCGACAGGGTTGACCAAAAACATTCAGTACTTC. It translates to CASSATGLTKNIQYF. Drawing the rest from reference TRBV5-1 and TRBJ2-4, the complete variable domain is KAGVTQTPRYLIKTRGQQVTLSCSPISGHRSVSWYQQTPGQGLQFLFEYFSETQRNKGNFPGRFSGRQFSNSRSEMNVSTLELGDSALYLCASSATGLTKNIQYFGAGTRLSVL.

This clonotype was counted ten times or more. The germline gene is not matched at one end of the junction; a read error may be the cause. The chain's CDR3 is CASSQGGQLNSPLNF. The CDR3, as DNA: TGCGCCAGCAGCCAAGGGGGACAGTTAAATTCACCCCTCAACTTT. The rearrangement uses TRBV4-1 and TRBJ1-6, with TRBD1 matching 7 bases. The CDR3 has 15 amino acids. Germline-derived CDR1 and CDR2 are MGHRA and YSYEKL.

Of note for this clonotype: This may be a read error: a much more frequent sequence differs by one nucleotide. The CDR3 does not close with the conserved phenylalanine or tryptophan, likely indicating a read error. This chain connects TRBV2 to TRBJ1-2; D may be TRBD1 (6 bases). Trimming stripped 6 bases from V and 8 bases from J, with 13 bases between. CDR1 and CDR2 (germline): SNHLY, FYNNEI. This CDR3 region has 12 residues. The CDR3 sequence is CASRDDGGGYTC. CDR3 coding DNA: TGTGCCAGCAGGGACGACGGGGGCGGCTACACCTGC.

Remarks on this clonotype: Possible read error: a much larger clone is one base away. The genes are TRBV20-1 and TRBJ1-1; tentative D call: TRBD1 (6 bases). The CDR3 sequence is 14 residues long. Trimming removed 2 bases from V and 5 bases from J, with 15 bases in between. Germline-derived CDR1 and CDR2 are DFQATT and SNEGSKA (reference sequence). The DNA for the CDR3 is TGCAGTGCTAGAAGCGGGGGCCCAGGGACTGAAGCTTTCTTT. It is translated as CSARSGGPGTEAFF.

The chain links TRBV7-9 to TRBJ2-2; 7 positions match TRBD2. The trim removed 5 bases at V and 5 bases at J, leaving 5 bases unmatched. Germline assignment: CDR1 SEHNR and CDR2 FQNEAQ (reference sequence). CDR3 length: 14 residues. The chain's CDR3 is CASSPLGGTGELFF. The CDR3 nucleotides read TGTGCCAGCAGCCCTCTGGGGGGGACCGGGGAGCTGTTTTTT. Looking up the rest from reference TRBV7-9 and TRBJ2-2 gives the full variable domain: DTGVSQNPRHKITKRGQNVTFRCDPISEHNRLYWYRQTLGQGPEFLTYFQNEAQLEKSRLLSDRFSAERPKGSFSTLEIQRTEQGDSAMYLCASSPLGGTGELFFGEGSRLTVL.

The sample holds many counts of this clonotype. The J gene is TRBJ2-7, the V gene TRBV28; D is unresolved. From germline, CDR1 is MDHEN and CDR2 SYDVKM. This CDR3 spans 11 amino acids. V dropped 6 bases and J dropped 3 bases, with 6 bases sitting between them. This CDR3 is CASSRYYEQYF. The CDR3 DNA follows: TGTGCCAGCAGCAGGTACTACGAGCAGTACTTC.

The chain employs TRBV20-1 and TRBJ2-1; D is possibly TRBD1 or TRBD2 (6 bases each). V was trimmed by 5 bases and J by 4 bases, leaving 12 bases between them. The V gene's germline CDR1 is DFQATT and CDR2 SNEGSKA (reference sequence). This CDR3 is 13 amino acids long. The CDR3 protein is CSAEGGEYNEQFF. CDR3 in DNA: TGCAGTGCTGAGGGGGGCGAATACAATGAGCAGTTCTTC.

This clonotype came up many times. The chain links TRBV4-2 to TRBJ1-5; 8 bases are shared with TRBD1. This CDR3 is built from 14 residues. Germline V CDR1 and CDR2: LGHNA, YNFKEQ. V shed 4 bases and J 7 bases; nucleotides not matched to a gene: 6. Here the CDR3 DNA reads TGTGCCAGCAGCCGCTTACAGGGGGAACAGCCCCAGCATTTT. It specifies CASSRLQGEQPQHF.

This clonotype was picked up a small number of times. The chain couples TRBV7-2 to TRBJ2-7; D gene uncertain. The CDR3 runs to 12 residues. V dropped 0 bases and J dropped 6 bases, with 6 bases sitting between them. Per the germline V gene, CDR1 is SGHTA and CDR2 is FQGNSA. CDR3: CASSLASFEQYF. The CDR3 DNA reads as TGTGCCAGCAGCTTAGCCTCTTTCGAGCAGTACTTC.

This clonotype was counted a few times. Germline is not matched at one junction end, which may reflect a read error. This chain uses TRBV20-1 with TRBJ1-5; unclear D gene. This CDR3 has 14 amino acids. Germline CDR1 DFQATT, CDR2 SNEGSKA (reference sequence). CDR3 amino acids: CSARKETSNQPQNF. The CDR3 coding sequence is TGCAGTGCTAGGAAAGAGACAAGCAATCAGCCCCAGAATTTT.

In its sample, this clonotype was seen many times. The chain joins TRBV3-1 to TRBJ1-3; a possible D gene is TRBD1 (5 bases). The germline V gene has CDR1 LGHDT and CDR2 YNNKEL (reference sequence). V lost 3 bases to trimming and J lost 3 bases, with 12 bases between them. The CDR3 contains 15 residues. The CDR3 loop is CASSQAGSDGNTIYF. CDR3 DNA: TGTGCCAGCAGCCAGGCAGGGTCAGATGGAAACACCATATATTTT.

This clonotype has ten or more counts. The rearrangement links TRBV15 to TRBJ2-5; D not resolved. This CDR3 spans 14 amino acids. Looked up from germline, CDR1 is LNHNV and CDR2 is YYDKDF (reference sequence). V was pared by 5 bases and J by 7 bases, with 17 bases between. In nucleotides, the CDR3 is TGTGCCACCAGCGGTCTTTCGGTCGCCCGGACCCAGTACTTC. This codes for CATSGLSVARTQYF.